This T cell receptor (beta chain) was identified in a study of identical twins. Deletions cut 2 bases from V and 1 base from J, with 8 bases between. The germline CDR1 and CDR2 sequences are SSHAT and FNYEAQ (reference sequence). CDR3 length: 14 residues. TCRdb itself ran the 5' RACE reads through MiXCR, one entry per CDR3 protein. The sample holds about 700,000 distinct CDR3 sequences, less than 7% seen once. The TCR comes from a young man in good health. Material: naive T cells sorted from blood. This chain joins TRBV7-7 and TRBJ1-1; D ambiguous. The CDR3: CASSLLSPNTEAFF. The CDR3 region has the DNA TGTGCCAGCAGCTTATTGTCTCCGAACACTGAAGCTTTCTTT. Combining the CDR3 with reference TRBV7-7 and TRBJ1-1 gives the whole variable domain GAGVSQSPRYKVTKRGQDVTLRCDPISSHATLYWYQQALGQGPEFLTYFNYEAQPDKSGLPSDRFSAERPEGSISTLTIQRTEQRDSAMYRCASSLLSPNTEAFFGQGTRLTVV.